This T cell receptor beta chain emerged from a study of cytomegalovirus exposure and HLA in healthy donors. On the study more broadly: From HLA-typed donors, an early data release held 70 million to 95 million unique TCRs. Points from the study as a whole: Likely technical artifact: a cluster of highly shared sequence variants. The study listed roughly 160 cytomegalovirus-associated TCR beta chains. A later analysis found common viral pathogens apparently linked to several of the most significant clusters.

Germline CDR1 is LGHNA and CDR2 is YNFKEQ. The CDR3 contains 15 residues. The V end lost 4 bases, the J end lost 0 bases, and 10 bases lay between the germline ends. Regarding this clone: Its antigen is unidentified.

Primers for the PCR totalled 60 Vbeta and 13 Jbeta. Clones were sequenced by immunoSEQ multiplex PCR, and TCRdb holds only the in-frame ones, with some missing. Among over 150,000 clones listed, approximately 88% were seen once. Sample: PBMCs. V usage is TRBV4-2 and J usage is TRBJ2-4, with TRBD1 as a possible D gene (5 bases). The sequence was obtained from a boy aged 2-15 years in good health and CMV-seronegative. CDR3 loop: CASSRPTAAKNIQYF. CDR3 nucleotides: TGTGCCAGCAGCCGACCGACAGCAGCCAAAAACATTCAGTACTTC.